The TCR beta chain described here comes from a study of PD-1 blockade in classical Hodgkin lymphoma (dated by TCRdb to the early 2020s). In terms of the full investigation: Nivolumab dosing was 3 mg/kg intravenously every 2 weeks, continuing until either disease progression or unacceptable toxicity. To define a peripheral blood immune signature of response to PD-1 blockade in classical Hodgkin lymphoma, the study combined TCR beta sequencing with CyTOF. What the authors observed across the whole study: By C4D1, a significant rise was seen in CD4+ TCR diversity but not in CD8+ TCR diversity (p=0.0027 vs p=0.16), and the rise was most apparent among complete responders (p=0.02). Newly diagnosed patients were reported to have lower baseline TCR diversity than healthy donors, and relapsed/refractory patients were reported to have lower baseline TCR diversity still. Only a single clinical trial cohort was studied, and what caused the repertoire differences, possibly disease activity or prior therapy, remained undefined. Among trial patients, those achieving complete response had baseline diversity similar to that of newly diagnosed patients, while diversity was significantly lower in partial responders and progressors. Lower diversity was seen in patients whose nivolumab began less than 1 year after ASCT, and these patients were left out of later analyses so that immune reconstitution would not confound the results.

The cysteine opens and the phenylalanine closes a CDR3 of 13 amino acids. Only CDR3 DNA is held: 39 bases, read in frame from base 1. V is cut by 1 base and J by 6 bases, and the space between the germline ends is 9 bases. CDR1 and CDR2 were assigned from the germline V gene (reference sequence) as LNHDA and SQIVND. The time point tag for this specimen amounts to: cycle 4 day 1 (C4D1), after around six weeks of nivolumab. Relapse after autologous stem cell transplantation had occurred in all trial patients, and cohorts A, B and C were distinguished by prior brentuximab vedotin exposure. A total of over 50 patients with relapsed/refractory classical Hodgkin lymphoma made up the trial cohort, and each patient's best overall response was complete response, partial response or progressive disease. Trial patients were treated with single-agent nivolumab in the multi-cohort phase II CheckMate 205 trial. An independent review committee assessed best overall response by applying the 2007 International Working Group response criteria. Trial PBMCs were collected immediately before nivolumab initiation (C1D1) and during therapy at cycle 2 day 1 and cycle 4 day 1. Peripheral blood was collected in 8 mL Vacutainer Cell Preparation Tubes, from which PBMCs were isolated by centrifugation and then cryopreserved.

Turning to this clone: It lacks a known antigen. Within one base of it there is no much larger clone, and no base qualities were kept.

The Qiagen DNeasy kit was used to extract genomic DNA from unsorted PBMCs and from the negatively selected CD4+ and CD8+ fractions. TCR beta CDR3 regions were amplified by immunoSEQ multiplex PCR using primers annealing to V and J segments. A synthetic immune receptor repertoire was used to minimize amplification bias, and remaining bias was computationally removed after sequencing. The paper's data handling went like this. Custom Python scripts were used to quantify repertoire diversity as the Shannon entropy index. Unsorted, CD4+ and CD8+ repertoires were analyzed separately, except in combined analyses where CD4+ and CD8+ sequences were merged in silico. A clone was considered expanded if an increase in frequency of at least 2-fold after treatment relative to C1D1 was found, and a pseudocount of 0.5 was applied to clones undetected at baseline. Clones with 0 or 1 copy at C1D1 were defined as singleton clones, while clones with 2 or more copies were defined as non-singleton clones. By matching protein sequences in sorted samples from the same patient, clones expanded in unsorted samples were annotated as CD4+, CD8+ or unknown. Wilcoxon tests on paired samples were used to test diversity changes from C1D1 to C4D1. The source is immuneACCESS, and TCRdb retained only in-frame sequences with V and J called. Part of the clones is not carried over; for the studies checked, unresolved V genes explain less than half of this, and the remainder is unexplained. V and J calls and clone size follow that table, whereas D and trimming were derived from the DNA. This sample comprises several thousand clones, 60% to 75% of them detected only once. The ten top clones hold 48% of the sample.

The source is a human donor with classical Hodgkin lymphoma. Here the chain combines TRBV19 and TRBJ1-2, with TRBD1 tentatively as D gene (6 bases match). This specimen was peripheral blood mononuclear cells (PBMCs), taken before the fourth cycle of nivolumab. The CDR3 corresponds to CASSIAGVDGYTF. Read as DNA, the sequence is TGTGCCAGTAGTATAGCAGGGGTAGATGGCTACACCTTC.